This T cell receptor (beta chain) comes out of a study of shared clonotypes between healthy human individuals. Germline CDR1 reads MNHNS; CDR2 reads SASEGT. V shed 1 base and J shed 9 bases, with 12 bases lying between them. The CDR3 spans 14 residues. Samples underwent the assay at deep level. Sequencing was performed with immunoSEQ multiplex PCR; in TCRdb, only in-frame clones are kept and a portion is missing. The table shows about 120,000 clones, with more than 65% occurring only once. This clone has just a few counts. This sequence joins TRBV6-1 and TRBJ2-2; D tentatively reads TRBD1 or TRBD2 (5 bases each). The sequenced material came from memory CD8+ T cells sorted from blood. Subset indicated: CD45RO+ cells pooled with CCR7-negative TemRA cells. This receptor was obtained from a woman aged 25 to 39 in good health. The CDR3 spells CASSEGVEGWELFF. The CDR3 nucleotides read TGTGCCAGCAGTGAAGGGGTTGAGGGGTGGGAGCTGTTTTTT.